This T cell receptor (beta chain) is from a study of blood T cell repertoires in COVID-19. Across the study: In each case, the material was cDNA or gDNA derived from T cells, B-cell-depleted T cells, or PBMCs.

Recruitment covered about two dozen US areas and drew participants whose ages spanned about 18 to 95 years. Clinical history as reported by participants underpinned cohort assignment. Sequencing was performed with immunoSEQ multiplex PCR; in TCRdb, only in-frame clones are kept and a portion is missing. The sample consists of 200,000 to 300,000 clones, almost 85% of them appearing once. This CDR3 has 13 residues. The V and J ends lost 9 bases and 3 bases, in that order; junction bases with no gene match: 7. Germline loops: CDR1 MNHEY, CDR2 SVGAGI. This clone was detected only a few times. Sequences were obtained from PBMCs or T cells enriched from blood (not recorded which). The chain is built from TRBV6-5 and TRBJ2-7; TRBD1 matches at 8 bases. The TCR sequence derives from a woman between 45 and 60 years old with acute COVID-19. The CDR3 here is CASDRGPLYEQYF. The DNA of the CDR3 is TGTGCCAGTGACAGGGGACCCCTCTACGAGCAGTACTTC.